Shown below are 30 T cell receptor beta chains from a single sample sequenced in a study of T cells expressing NK-cell markers. TCRdb re-called the 5' RACE reads and gives one entry per CDR3 protein, without DNA. The sample totals over 250,000 distinct CDR3 sequences. Input material: blood T cells: a sorted CD56 or NKG2C T cell subset, CD4+ or CD8+ T cells, or bulk PBMC T cells (not recorded which). The receptors here all came from a woman aged 18-70 years in good health.

The chain joins TRBV20-1 to TRBJ1-5. CDR3 length equals 15 residues. Germline V gives CDR1 DFQATT, CDR2 SNEGSKA (reference sequence). The CDR3 loop reads CSAPEGDREGQPQHF.

The V gene is TRBV29-1, the J gene TRBJ1-1; TCRdb indicates TRBD1, and absent DNA this call remains unverified. This CDR3 has 11 amino acids. Germline CDR1 is SQVTM and CDR2 is ANQGSEA. This CDR3 is CSAGRGAGAFF. Variable domain in full (rest from reference TRBV29-1 and TRBJ1-1): SAVISQKPSRDICQRGTSLTIQCQVDSQVTMMFWYRQQPGQSLTLIATANQGSEATYESGFVIDKFPISRPNLTFSTLTVSNMSPEDSSIYLCSAGRGAGAFFGQGTRLTVV.

The CDR3 sequence: CASSPEGYLGETQYF. V usage is TRBV6-4 and J usage is TRBJ2-5; absent DNA, TCRdb's TRBD2 call cannot be checked. The CDR3 has 15 residues. From germline, CDR1 is MRHNA and CDR2 SNTAGT.

The chain links TRBV12-3 or TRBV12-4 to TRBJ1-2. This CDR3 is 12 amino acids long. This CDR3 reads CASSLESYGYTF.

The rearrangement uses TRBV6-2 or TRBV6-3 and TRBJ1-1; TCRdb gives TRBD1 as the D gene, but with no DNA this cannot be confirmed. This CDR3 spans 13 amino acids. Germline CDR1 reads MNHEY; CDR2 reads SVGEGT. CDR3 in amino acids: CASSRTTGSEAFF.

The V call is TRBV19, the J call TRBJ2-2; TCRdb outputs TRBD1, but without DNA this stays unchecked. Germline values: CDR1 LNHDA, CDR2 SQIVND (reference sequence). The CDR3 totals 16 residues. The CDR3 region is CASSMDRGLGTGELFF. Filled out from reference TRBV19 and TRBJ2-2, the complete variable domain reads DGGITQSPKYLFRKEGQNVTLSCEQNLNHDAMYWYRQDPGQGLRLIYYSQIVNDFQKGDIAEGYSVSREKKESFPLTVTSAQKNPTAFYLCASSMDRGLGTGELFFGEGSRLTVL.

The chain combines TRBV14 with TRBJ2-2. This CDR3 is built from 14 residues. Germline loops: CDR1 SGHDN, CDR2 FVKESK. This chain's CDR3 is CASSQFTRGGELFF.

V is TRBV30 and J is TRBJ2-1; TCRdb proposes TRBD1, but this gene call is untestable without DNA. Germline V gene data show CDR1 as GTSNPN and CDR2 as SVGIG (reference sequence). This CDR3 contains 15 residues. This chain's CDR3 is CAWSGRTGVMSEQFF. Variable domain in full (rest from reference TRBV30 and TRBJ2-1): SQTIHQWPATLVQPVGSPLSLECTVEGTSNPNLYWYRQAAGRGLQLLFYSVGIGQISSEVPQNLSASRPQDRQFILSSKKLLLSDSGFYLCAWSGRTGVMSEQFFGPGTRLTVL.

The chain couples TRBV4-3 to TRBJ1-1; the TCRdb D gene call, TRBD1, has no DNA to confirm it. The CDR3 loop spans 15 amino acids. CDR1 LGHNA and CDR2 YSLEER come from the germline V gene. CDR3 sequence: CASSPTGGGNTQAFF.

The chain joins TRBV20-1 to TRBJ2-5; TCRdb selects TRBD1, and the lack of DNA leaves this call unchecked. This CDR3 is 15 amino acids long. Germline values: CDR1 DFQATT, CDR2 SNEGSKA (reference sequence). CDR3 sequence reads: CSARDRTRGQETQYF.

The genes are TRBV29-1 and TRBJ1-1. The CDR3 runs to 12 residues. Germline V lookup: CDR1 SQVTM, CDR2 ANQGSEA. The chain's CDR3 is CSVVTLNTEAFF.

The CDR3 loop reads CSANAAKNIQYF. This chain uses TRBV20-1 with TRBJ2-4. Germline assignment: CDR1 DFQATT and CDR2 SNEGSKA (reference sequence). The length of the CDR3 is 12 residues.

The CDR3 reads CASDRERNSPLHF. The V call is TRBV6-6, the J call TRBJ1-6; TCRdb gives TRBD1 as the D gene, but with no DNA this cannot be confirmed. The germline gives CDR1 MNHNY, CDR2 SVGAGI (reference sequence). The CDR3 has 13 residues.

The chain recombines TRBV7-2 with TRBJ2-1; TCRdb outputs TRBD2, but without DNA this stays unchecked. Per germline, CDR1 SGHTA and CDR2 FQGNSA. The CDR3 sequence is 14 residues long. CDR3 sequence reads: CASSYGLGFNEQFF.

The rearrangement uses TRBV7-8 and TRBJ1-2; TCRdb's D gene call, TRBD1, goes unchecked for lack of DNA. Germline-derived CDR1 and CDR2 are SGHVS and FQNEAQ. The CDR3 has 12 residues. The CDR3 sequence is CASSRGDYGYTF. The variable domain in full, completed from reference TRBV7-8 and TRBJ1-2, reads GAGVSQSPRYKVAKRGQDVALRCDPISGHVSLFWYQQALGQGPEFLTYFQNEAQLDKSGLPSDRFFAERPEGSVSTLKIQRTQQEDSAVYLCASSRGDYGYTFGSGTRLTVV.

The CDR3: CASSFTGGGSTDTQYF. This chain connects TRBV27 to TRBJ2-3; without DNA, the TCRdb call of TRBD2 cannot be checked. CDR3 length equals 16 residues. Germline lookup yields CDR1 MNHEY and CDR2 SMNVEV (reference sequence).

The chain links TRBV7-8 to TRBJ2-5; TCRdb proposes TRBD1, but this gene call is untestable without DNA. The CDR3 spans 17 residues. CDR1 SGHVS and CDR2 FQNEAQ come from the germline V gene. The CDR3 sequence: CASSSTPWTGLQETQYF.

The chain employs TRBV20-1 and TRBJ2-3; with no DNA, the TCRdb D assignment of TRBD2 cannot be verified. The CDR3 is 13 residues long. In germline, CDR1 is DFQATT, CDR2 SNEGSKA (reference sequence). The chain's CDR3 is CSAPPRVTDTQYF.

The gene calls are TRBV20-1 and TRBJ2-1; without DNA, the TCRdb call of TRBD1 cannot be checked. The CDR3 contains 16 residues. Per the germline V gene, CDR1 is DFQATT and CDR2 is SNEGSKA (reference sequence). CDR3 protein: CSASLGGASPYNEQFF.

The rearrangement uses TRBV2 and TRBJ1-1. This CDR3 is 13 amino acids long. Germline V gene data show CDR1 as SNHLY and CDR2 as FYNNEI. The CDR3: CASSVPDNTEAFF.

The chain joins TRBV29-1 to TRBJ2-1; the D gene TCRdb calls, TRBD1, cannot be checked with no DNA. In germline, CDR1 is SQVTM, CDR2 ANQGSEA. There are 11 residues in the CDR3. The CDR3 region is CTGGERNEQFF.

J is TRBJ2-2 and V is TRBV21-1. TRBV21-1 is assigned pseudogene status. This CDR3 is built from 13 residues. The CDR3 is CASSKVDPGELFF.

This chain links TRBV5-1 with TRBJ2-3; no DNA is available, so the TRBD2 call from TCRdb remains unchecked. The CDR3 loop spans 12 amino acids. Germline V gives CDR1 SGHRS, CDR2 YFSETQ. This chain's CDR3 is CASQRGTDTQYF.

The J gene is TRBJ2-1, the V gene TRBV4-1; lacking DNA, the TRBD1 call made by TCRdb goes unchecked. The CDR3 runs to 16 residues. CDR1 MGHRA and CDR2 YSYEKL come from the germline V gene. The CDR3 region is CASSQEGGRGSNEQFF.

V is TRBV28 and J is TRBJ2-1; without DNA, the TCRdb call of TRBD1 cannot be checked. This CDR3 is 17 amino acids long. In germline, CDR1 is MDHEN, CDR2 SYDVKM. The CDR3 protein is CASRGQGAGSSYNEQFF.

CDR3 loop: CASSQDPLPSLHNEQFF. V and J are TRBV4-1 and TRBJ2-1; with no DNA, the TCRdb D assignment of TRBD2 cannot be verified. The CDR3 totals 17 residues. Per germline, CDR1 MGHRA and CDR2 YSYEKL.

The chain couples TRBV4-2 to TRBJ2-7; with no DNA, the TCRdb D assignment of TRBD2 cannot be verified. CDR1 and CDR2 from the germline V gene are LGHNA and YNFKEQ. There are 15 residues in the CDR3. CDR3 residues: CASSQDWSGSVEQYF.

This sequence joins TRBV10-3 and TRBJ2-7; the D gene TCRdb calls, TRBD1, cannot be checked with no DNA. Germline V gives CDR1 ENHRY, CDR2 SYGVKD. The CDR3 is 13 amino acids. CDR3 residues: CAISEGDPYEQYF.

This rearrangement joins TRBV29-1 to TRBJ2-2; the TCRdb D gene call, TRBD1, has no DNA to confirm it. The germline V gene has CDR1 SQVTM and CDR2 ANQGSEA. The CDR3 is 15 residues long. This CDR3 reads CSVTRGDRAAGELFF.

The chain has TRBV6-2 or TRBV6-3 and TRBJ1-2; as DNA is missing, the TRBD1 call by TCRdb cannot be tested. CDR3 size: 16 residues. Looked up from germline, CDR1 is MNHEY and CDR2 is SVGEGT. The CDR3 sequence: CASSSPGTGFGYGYTF.